These 25 T cell receptor beta chains were all obtained from the same sample, sequenced in a study of blood T cell repertoires in COVID-19. Clones were read by immunoSEQ multiplex PCR, and TCRdb kept only the in-frame ones, dropping some. The sample shows approximately 190,000 clones, 70% to 90% of them seen only once. Sequencing used peripheral blood. The origin of the receptors is a man aged 60 to 75 with active or convalescent COVID-19.

In DNA, the CDR3 is TGTGCCAGCGGGGAGGCCGCGGGGTCCTCCTACGAGCAGTACTTC. Translation gives CASGEAAGSSYEQYF. The rearrangement links TRBV6-6 to TRBJ2-7; TRBD2 is a possible D gene (6 bases). V lost 8 bases and J lost 0, with 17 bases in between. The V gene's germline CDR1 is MNHNY and CDR2 SVGAGI (reference sequence). CDR3 length: 15 amino acids.

This rearrangement joins TRBV2 to TRBJ2-2; 12 nucleotides line up with TRBD2. This CDR3 is built from 16 residues. Germline values: CDR1 SNHLY, CDR2 FYNNEI. V was pared by 2 bases and J by 4 bases, with 2 bases of the junction left unmatched. The CDR3 bases are TGTGCCAGCAGTGAACTAGCGGGGGGGCTCACCGGGGAGCTGTTTTTT. Its translation is CASSELAGGLTGELFF. Variable domain in full (rest from reference TRBV2 and TRBJ2-2): EPEVTQTPSHQVTQMGQEVILRCVPISNHLYFYWYRQILGQKVEFLVSFYNNEISEKSEIFDDQFSVERPDGSNFTLKIRSTKLEDSAMYFCASSELAGGLTGELFFGEGSRLTVL.

The CDR3 DNA reads as TGTGCCAGTAGTATTTTGAGCGGGCCTACTTACGAGCAGTACTTC. Translated, it gives CASSILSGPTYEQYF. The gene calls are TRBV19 and TRBJ2-7, with D maybe TRBD2 (6 bases). CDR3 length: 15 amino acids. V lost 3 bases and J 4 bases, leaving 16 bases between the germline ends. Germline V gene data show CDR1 as LNHDA and CDR2 as SQIVND (reference sequence).

The chain carries TRBV5-5 and TRBJ1-4, with a tentative D call TRBD1 (6 bases). Per the germline V gene, CDR1 is SGHKS and CDR2 is YYEKEE (reference sequence). The CDR3 has 13 residues. The V gene lost 1 base and the J gene lost 7 bases, with 8 bases spanning the gap. In DNA form, the CDR3 reads TGTGCCAGCAGCTTGAAGACAGGTGAAAAACTGTTTTTT. Translated, it gives CASSLKTGEKLFF.

In DNA, the CDR3 is TGTGCCAGTAGTCCGACGGGGGTGCGGGAGACCCAGTACTTC. It is translated as CASSPTGVRETQYF. The V gene is TRBV19, the J gene TRBJ2-5; a possible D gene is TRBD2 (6 bases). Germline V CDR1 and CDR2: LNHDA, SQIVND (reference sequence). CDR3 length equals 14 residues. The V gene lost 5 bases and the J gene lost 5 bases, with 15 bases spanning the gap. The whole variable domain, remainder taken from reference TRBV19 and TRBJ2-5, is DGGITQSPKYLFRKEGQNVTLSCEQNLNHDAMYWYRQDPGQGLRLIYYSQIVNDFQKGDIAEGYSVSREKKESFPLTVTSAQKNPTAFYLCASSPTGVRETQYFGPGTRLLVL.

There are a few counts of this clone. V usage is TRBV5-1 and J usage is TRBJ1-4; D is perhaps TRBD1 (5 bases). Trimming left V 4 bases short and J 6 bases short, with 10 bases between. The CDR3 extends over 13 amino acids. Looked up from germline, CDR1 is SGHRS and CDR2 is YFSETQ. CDR3 residues: CASSPTGDEKLFF. As DNA, the CDR3 is TGCGCCAGCAGCCCTACAGGCGATGAAAAACTGTTTTTT.

V is TRBV5-1 and J is TRBJ2-2; TRBD1 is a possible D gene (5 bases). Germline V gives CDR1 SGHRS, CDR2 YFSETQ. Deletions cut 0 bases from V and 6 bases from J, with 15 bases between. The CDR3 contains 16 residues. This CDR3 is CASSLGRGSSSGELFF. The CDR3 region has the DNA TGCGCCAGCAGCTTGGGAAGGGGATCTTCTTCCGGGGAGCTGTTTTTT. Combining the CDR3 with reference TRBV5-1 and TRBJ2-2 gives the whole variable domain KAGVTQTPRYLIKTRGQQVTLSCSPISGHRSVSWYQQTPGQGLQFLFEYFSETQRNKGNFPGRFSGRQFSNSRSEMNVSTLELGDSALYLCASSLGRGSSSGELFFGEGSRLTVL.

The V call is TRBV11-2, the J call TRBJ1-1; TRBD1 is a possible D gene (6 bases). From germline, CDR1 is SGHAT and CDR2 FQNNGV. Trimming took 5 bases from V and 0 from J, leaving 13 bases between them. This CDR3 is 15 amino acids long. The DNA of the CDR3 is TGTGCCAGCAGCATCGCGACAGGCATGAACACTGAAGCTTTCTTT. This codes for CASSIATGMNTEAFF.

The V and J genes are TRBV5-1 and TRBJ2-3; D possibly corresponds to TRBD1 (5 bases). Germline V CDR1 and CDR2: SGHRS, YFSETQ. The CDR3 spans 15 residues. V was trimmed by 4 bases and J by 3 bases, leaving 15 bases between them. CDR3 sequence: CASSPWAGITDTQYF. In nucleotides, the CDR3 is TGCGCCAGCAGCCCTTGGGCAGGGATTACAGATACGCAGTATTTT.

This chain joins TRBV20-1 and TRBJ2-3; 10 bases match TRBD2. CDR1 is DFQATT and CDR2 is SNEGSKA in the germline V gene (reference sequence). The CDR3 covers 14 residues. V dropped 3 bases and J dropped 1; count of bases not matched to a gene: 1. The CDR3 DNA reads as TGCAGTGCTAGTCTAGCGGGGGGCACAGATACGCAGTATTTT. It encodes CSASLAGGTDTQYF.

The CDR3, as DNA: TGTGCCAGCAGGTCCCCCGTTACCGGTGAGCAGTTCTTC. It specifies CASRSPVTGEQFF. The chain combines TRBV7-3 with TRBJ2-1; no firm D call. The CDR3 is 13 residues long. Between the trimmed V and J ends, which lost 6 bases and 9 bases, there was a span of 15 bases. Germline V gives CDR1 SGHTA, CDR2 FQGTGA.

The gene calls are TRBV29-1 and TRBJ2-5; tentative D call: TRBD2 (5 bases). The CDR3 is made up of 11 amino acids. Looked up from germline, CDR1 is SQVTM and CDR2 is ANQGSEA. The ends were cut back, 4 bases at V and 4 bases at J, with 7 bases in the middle. The CDR3 protein is CSVARGETQYF. CDR3 DNA: TGCAGCGTTGCCCGGGGAGAGACCCAGTACTTC.

This chain uses TRBV4-1 with TRBJ2-2; 10 nucleotides align to TRBD1. This CDR3 has 14 residues. The V and J ends lost 1 base and 12 bases, in that order; junction bases with no gene match: 5. The V gene's germline CDR1 is MGHRA and CDR2 YSYEKL. CDR3 protein: CASSQVGQGSKLFF. CDR3 in DNA: TGCGCCAGCAGCCAAGTGGGACAGGGGAGTAAGCTGTTTTTT.

This rearrangement joins TRBV7-9 to TRBJ1-3; D not resolved. The V and J ends lost 0 bases and 0 bases respectively, with 3 bases between them. This CDR3 has 14 amino acids. Germline V CDR1 and CDR2: SEHNR, FQNEAQ (reference sequence). The CDR3 sequence: CASSLAISGNTIYF. CDR3 coding DNA: TGTGCCAGCAGCTTAGCTATCTCTGGAAACACCATATATTTT.

The count of this clone is one. V is TRBV2 and J is TRBJ1-2; maybe TRBD1 (6 bases). V lost 6 bases and J 1 base, leaving 30 bases between the germline ends. The CDR3 contains 20 residues. Germline-derived CDR1 and CDR2 are SNHLY and FYNNEI. The CDR3 protein is CASRRPFGTNRLYFNYGYTF. The CDR3, as DNA: TGTGCCAGCAGGCGACCTTTCGGGACAAATCGTCTTTACTTTAACTATGGCTACACCTTC.

As to this clone: Other DNA sequences in this sample translate to the same CDR3. The J gene is TRBJ1-2, the V gene TRBV3-1 (or the pseudogene TRBV3-2); no definite D call. Germline V gene data show CDR1 as LGHDT and CDR2 as YNNKEL (reference sequence). V was clipped by 4 bases and J by 8 bases, with 11 bases between them. This CDR3 comprises 12 residues. Here the CDR3 reads CASSPRGRGYTF. The CDR3 DNA reads TGTGCCAGCAGCCCGCGGGGTAGGGGCTACACCTTC.

The chain uses TRBV13 and TRBJ1-2; TRBD1 aligns across 10 bases. This CDR3 region has 15 residues. After removal of 4 bases from V and 7 bases from J, the junction contained 9 bases not matched to a gene. Per the germline V gene, CDR1 is PRHDT and CDR2 is FYEKMQ (reference sequence). The CDR3 here is CASSSPDRGQGGYTF. CDR3 bases: TGTGCCAGCAGCTCTCCCGACAGGGGGCAGGGTGGCTACACCTTC.

The chain recombines TRBV4-1 with TRBJ2-1, with 8 bases identical to TRBD2. Germline-derived CDR1 and CDR2 are MGHRA and YSYEKL. CDR3 length: 16 residues. V shed 2 bases and J 5 bases; nucleotides not matched to a gene: 8. CDR3 region: CASSQPFTGGHNEQFF. CDR3 in DNA: TGCGCCAGCAGCCAACCCTTTACGGGGGGGCACAATGAGCAGTTCTTC.

The CDR3 reads CASSPAGGNSPLHF. CDR3 DNA: TGTGCCAGCAGCCCCGCAGGGGGCAATTCACCCCTCCACTTT. The rearrangement links TRBV7-9 to TRBJ1-6, with TRBD1 matching 8 bases. V gave up 5 bases and J gave up 7 bases; unmatched junction bases: 4. Germline CDR1 and CDR2: SEHNR and FQNEAQ (reference sequence). The length of the CDR3 is 14 residues.

V usage is TRBV4-1 and J usage is TRBJ1-5, with 8 positions matching TRBD1. The germline V gene encodes CDR1 MGHRA and CDR2 YSYEKL. The CDR3 extends over 15 amino acids. Trimming removed 1 base from V and 6 bases from J; junction bases left unmatched: 5. This CDR3 reads CASSQGDRGSQPQHF. CDR3 in DNA: TGCGCCAGCAGCCAAGGTGACAGGGGTAGTCAGCCCCAGCATTTT.

This sequence joins TRBV24-1 and TRBJ1-4; tentative D call: TRBD1 (5 bases). The CDR3 consists of 14 residues. The V gene's germline CDR1 is KGHDR and CDR2 SFDVKD. Trimming stripped 5 bases from V and 7 bases from J, with 13 bases between. In nucleotides, the CDR3 is TGTGCCACCAGTGGGGGGAGGGCGGGTGAAAAACTGTTTTTT. Translated, it gives CATSGGRAGEKLFF.

The V gene is TRBV27, the J gene TRBJ2-1; 11 bases line up with TRBD2. Germline V gene data show CDR1 as MNHEY and CDR2 as SMNVEV (reference sequence). Unmatched junction bases numbered 9, after V lost 4 bases and J lost 10 bases. The CDR3 is made up of 15 amino acids. The CDR3 nucleotides are TGTGCCAGCAGTTCCTTTAGCGGGGGGGCTAGGGAGCAGTTCTTC. Amino acid sequence: CASSSFSGGAREQFF.

The chain joins TRBV10-3 to TRBJ2-7; D perhaps matches TRBD1 (5 bases). The CDR3 has 12 amino acids. V was cut by 4 bases and J by 4 bases, with 8 bases left in between. Looked up from germline, CDR1 is ENHRY and CDR2 is SYGVKD. Here the CDR3 reads CAISATEYEQYF. CDR3 sequence (DNA): TGTGCCATCAGTGCGACAGAGTACGAGCAGTACTTC.

V is TRBV24-1 and J is TRBJ2-2; 9 bases fit TRBD1. Trimming at V came to 4 bases and at J to 7 bases, leaving 3 bases not matched to a gene. Germline CDR1 is KGHDR and CDR2 is SFDVKD. The length of the CDR3 is 14 residues. The CDR3 nucleotides read TGTGCCACCAGTGAAACAGGGGGCGTCGGGGAGCTGTTTTTT. It codes for CATSETGGVGELFF.

This clone came up a few times. The chain combines TRBV10-1 with TRBJ1-5, with D possibly matching TRBD1 (6 bases). Between the trimmed V and J ends, which lost 6 bases and 0 bases, there was a span of 21 bases. The CDR3 has 18 amino acids. Germline V gives CDR1 WNHNN, CDR2 SYGVQD (reference sequence). CDR3 sequence reads: CASRSGTPSSNSNQPQHF. CDR3 sequence (DNA): TGCGCCAGCAGATCCGGGACACCAAGTTCTAATAGCAATCAGCCCCAGCATTTT.